The clone carrying this TCR beta chain showed up many times. Its antigen is still unknown. All patients were untreated before thyroid surgery. These data are taken from a study of metastatic and nonmetastatic thyroid tumors. Looking at the study overall: Repertoires of blood and of tissue (tumor or nodule) from malignant and benign thyroid patients were compared.

Germline V gene data show CDR1 as SGHTA and CDR2 as FQGNSA. Trimming took 5 bases from V and 10 from J; bases not matched to a gene: 7. The CDR3 consists of 14 residues. Study-level results: Relative to benign nodules, malignant thyroid tumors were reportedly characterized by significantly elevated TCR beta diversity in blood and tumor.

In the source study's methods: A distant-metastasis classifier for papillary thyroid cancer was built using CDR3 differences across clinicopathological groups. TCRdb recomputed clones from the PCR reads via MiXCR. TCRdb's processing, not the study's, gives the V and J calls here. The sample holds roughly 27,000 clones, 10% to 15% seen once. The chain employs TRBV7-2 and TRBJ2-1; 11 positions match TRBD2. The sequenced material came from blood. This TCR was recovered from a female donor with papillary thyroid cancer or a benign thyroid nodule (not recorded which). Some clones in this sample may be carry-over from other donors' samples. The CDR3 DNA reads TGTGCCAGCAGCACTATGGGACTAGCGGAGGAGCAGTTCTTC. This sequence encodes CASSTMGLAEEQFF.